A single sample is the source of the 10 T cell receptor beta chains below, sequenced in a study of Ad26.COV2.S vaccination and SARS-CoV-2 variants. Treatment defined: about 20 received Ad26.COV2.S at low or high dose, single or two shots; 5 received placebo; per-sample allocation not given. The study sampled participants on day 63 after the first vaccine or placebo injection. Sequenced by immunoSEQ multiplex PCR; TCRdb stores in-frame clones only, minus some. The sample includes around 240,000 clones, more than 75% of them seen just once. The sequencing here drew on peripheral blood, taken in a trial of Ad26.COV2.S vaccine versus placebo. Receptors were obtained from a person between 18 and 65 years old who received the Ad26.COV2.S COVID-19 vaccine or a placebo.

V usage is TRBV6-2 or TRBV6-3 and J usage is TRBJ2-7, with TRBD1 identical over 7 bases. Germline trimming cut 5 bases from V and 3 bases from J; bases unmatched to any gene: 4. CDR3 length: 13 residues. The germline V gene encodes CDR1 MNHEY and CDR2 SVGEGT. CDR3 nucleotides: TGTGCCAGCAGTGTGGGACAGAGCTACGAGCAGTACTTC. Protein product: CASSVGQSYEQYF.

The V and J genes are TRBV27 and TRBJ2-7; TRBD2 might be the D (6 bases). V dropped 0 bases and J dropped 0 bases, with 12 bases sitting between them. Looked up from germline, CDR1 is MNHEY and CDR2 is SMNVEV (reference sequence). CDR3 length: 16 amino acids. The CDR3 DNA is TGTGCCAGCAGTTTATCTCGGGACTCAAGCTCCTACGAGCAGTACTTC. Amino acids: CASSLSRDSSSYEQYF.

The CDR3: CASSRQGGSTEAFF. The CDR3 bases are TGTGCCAGCAGTAGACAGGGTGGGAGCACTGAAGCTTTCTTT. V gene TRBV28 combines with J gene TRBJ1-1, with 7 bases aligning to TRBD1. CDR1 and CDR2 (germline): MDHEN, SYDVKM. This CDR3 is built from 14 residues. Trimming took 5 bases from V and 4 from J; bases not matched to a gene: 7.

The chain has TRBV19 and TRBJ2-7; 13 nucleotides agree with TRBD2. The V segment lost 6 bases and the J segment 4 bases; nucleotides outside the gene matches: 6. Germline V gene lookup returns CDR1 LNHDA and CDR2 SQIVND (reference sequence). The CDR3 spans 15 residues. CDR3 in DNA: TGTGCCAGTAGGCGGACTAGCGGGAGCAAATACGAGCAGTACTTC. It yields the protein CASRRTSGSKYEQYF.

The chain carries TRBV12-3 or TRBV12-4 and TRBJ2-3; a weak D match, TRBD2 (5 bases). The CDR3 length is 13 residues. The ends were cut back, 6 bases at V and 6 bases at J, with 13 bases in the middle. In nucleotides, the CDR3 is TGTGCCAGCAGGCCCTGGGGAGTCGATACGCAGTATTTT. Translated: CASRPWGVDTQYF.

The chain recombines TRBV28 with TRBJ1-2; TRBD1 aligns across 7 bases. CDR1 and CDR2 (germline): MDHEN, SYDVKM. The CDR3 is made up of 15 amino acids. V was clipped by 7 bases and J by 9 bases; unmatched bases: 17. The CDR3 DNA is TGTGCCAGCACTCTCCTTCAGGGGGGCGCGGGGAGCTACACCTTC. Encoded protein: CASTLLQGGAGSYTF.

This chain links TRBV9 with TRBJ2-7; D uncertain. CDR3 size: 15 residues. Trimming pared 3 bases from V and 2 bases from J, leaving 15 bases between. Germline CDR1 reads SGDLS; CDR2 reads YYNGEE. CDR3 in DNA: TGTGCCAGCAGCGCCTTAGCCGGGTTCCCCTACGAGCAGTACTTC. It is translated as CASSALAGFPYEQYF. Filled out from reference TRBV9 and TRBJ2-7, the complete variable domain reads DSGVTQTPKHLITATGQRVTLRCSPRSGDLSVYWYQQSLDQGLQFLIQYYNGEERAKGNILERFSAQQFPDLHSELNLSSLELGDSALYFCASSALAGFPYEQYFGPGTRLTVT.

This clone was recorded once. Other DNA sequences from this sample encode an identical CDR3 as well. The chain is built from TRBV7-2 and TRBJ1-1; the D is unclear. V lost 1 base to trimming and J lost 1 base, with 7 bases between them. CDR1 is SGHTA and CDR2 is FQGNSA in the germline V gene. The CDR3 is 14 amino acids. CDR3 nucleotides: TGTGCCAGCAGCTTAGACCTGGGGAACACTGAAGCTTTCTTT. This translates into CASSLDLGNTEAFF. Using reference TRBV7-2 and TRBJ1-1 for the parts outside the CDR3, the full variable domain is GAGVSQSPSNKVTEKGKDVELRCDPISGHTALYWYRQSLGQGLEFLIYFQGNSAPDKSGLPSDRFSAERTGGSVSTLTIQRTQQEDSAVYLCASSLDLGNTEAFFGQGTRLTVV.

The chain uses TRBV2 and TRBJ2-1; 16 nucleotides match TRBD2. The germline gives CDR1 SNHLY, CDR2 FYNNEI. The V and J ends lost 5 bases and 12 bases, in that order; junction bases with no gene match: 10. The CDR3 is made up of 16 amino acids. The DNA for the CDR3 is TGTGCCAGCAGTTCCGGGACTAGCGGGAGGGGGGAGTGGCAGTTCTTC. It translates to CASSSGTSGRGEWQFF.

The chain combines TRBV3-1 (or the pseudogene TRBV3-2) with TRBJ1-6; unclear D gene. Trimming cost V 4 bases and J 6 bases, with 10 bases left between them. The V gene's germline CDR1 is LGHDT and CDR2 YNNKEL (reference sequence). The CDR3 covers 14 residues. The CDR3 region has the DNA TGTGCCAGCAGCCCCGGCGGGTCTAATTCACCCCTCCACTTT. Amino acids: CASSPGGSNSPLHF.